This entry lists 23 T cell receptor beta chains sequenced from one sample in a study of tumor and adjacent non-tumor tissue in lung cancer. No cell sorting was done before RNA was extracted from the tissue. The library came from three nested PCR rounds adapted from ARM-PCR protocols. In TCRdb, the multiplex PCR reads were re-called with MiXCR into one record per CDR3 protein. The table includes approximately 140,000 distinct CDR3 sequences, approximately 64% detected once. Sequencing was performed on lung tumor tissue. The receptor source for this set is a man aged 55 to 70 with small cell lung cancer.

The chain couples TRBV7-9 to TRBJ2-5; 7 nucleotides agree with TRBD2. V lost 5 bases to trimming and J lost 5 bases; unmatched junction nucleotides: 8. Germline lookup yields CDR1 SEHNR and CDR2 FQNEAQ (reference sequence). The CDR3 length is 14 residues. CDR3 nucleotides: TGTGCCAGCAGCGGACTAGGGTGGTCGGAGACCCAGTACTTC. The encoded protein is CASSGLGWSETQYF.

V gene TRBV11-2 combines with J gene TRBJ2-5; the match to TRBD1 covers 8 bases. This CDR3 is built from 13 residues. Germline V gene data show CDR1 as SGHAT and CDR2 as FQNNGV. The ends lost 9 bases at V and 5 bases at J; junction bases unmatched: 8. The CDR3 sequence: CASSRTGFETQYF. CDR3 DNA: TGTGCCAGTAGCCGGACAGGGTTCGAGACCCAGTACTTC.

About this clonotype: This could be a read error, since a much larger clone is one nucleotide away. The V call is TRBV28, the J call TRBJ1-5; D gene uncertain. Trimming shortened V by 3 bases and J by 3 bases, and 12 bases separated the two germline ends. The CDR3 sequence is 15 residues long. Germline-derived CDR1 and CDR2 are MDHEN and SYDVKM. This chain's CDR3 is CASSFLGLNNQPQHF. The DNA of the CDR3 is TGTGCCAGCAGTTTTCTAGGGTTAAACAATCAGCCCCAGCATTTT.

This clonotype was found many times. The chain employs TRBV6-2 or TRBV6-3 and TRBJ2-6; D is possibly TRBD1 or TRBD2 (5 bases each). The CDR3 has 16 residues. The germline CDR1 and CDR2 sequences are MNHEY and SVGEGT. The V end lost 0 bases, the J end lost 12 bases, and 18 bases lay between the germline ends. The DNA of the CDR3 is TGTGCCAGCAGTTACTCGAGAGGGGCGCACGAGACCGTCCTGACTTTC. Protein: CASSYSRGAHETVLTF.

This clonotype was seen a handful of times. A read error may explain this, as a much larger clone is one base away. J is TRBJ2-1 and V is TRBV10-3, with D perhaps TRBD1 or TRBD2 (5 bases each). CDR3 length: 14 residues. The germline V gene has CDR1 ENHRY and CDR2 SYGVKD. CDR3 residues: CVISDPGPHNEQFF. The CDR3 DNA reads TGTGTCATCAGTGACCCGGGACCACACAATGAGCAGTTCTTC.

Points on this clonotype: It may be a read error: a sequence one base away is much more abundant. The V gene is TRBV20-1, the J gene TRBJ2-3; 8 positions match TRBD2. CDR1 is DFQATT, CDR2 SNEGSKA, per germline (reference sequence). This CDR3 region has 11 residues. V shed 8 bases and J 6 bases; nucleotides not matched to a gene: 4. Here the CDR3 reads CSTQRGDTQYF. The DNA for the CDR3 is TGCAGTACTCAGCGGGGGGATACGCAGTATTTT.

A note on this clonotype: A much larger clone lies a single base off, so this may be a read error. This chain connects TRBV12-3 or TRBV12-4 to TRBJ1-3, with unresolved D. CDR3 size: 16 residues. The CDR3: CSSSPRRAGSGNTIYF. The DNA of the CDR3 is TGTTCCAGCAGTCCACGCCGCGCGGGCTCTGGAAACACCATATATTTT.

Worth noting for this clonotype: A much larger clone lies a single base off, so this may be a read error. The genes are TRBV20-1 and TRBJ2-2, with D possibly matching TRBD2 (6 bases). Germline lookup yields CDR1 DFQATT and CDR2 SNEGSKA (reference sequence). This CDR3 has 12 residues. CDR3 DNA: TGCAGCGCACACGGGGGCACCGGGGAGCTGTTTTTT. Encoded protein: CSAHGGTGELFF.

The chain couples TRBV20-1 to TRBJ1-5; D ambiguous. Looked up from germline, CDR1 is DFQATT and CDR2 is SNEGSKA (reference sequence). Trimming took off 3 bases at V and 7 bases at J, with 19 bases between the two ends. The CDR3 loop spans 15 amino acids. The CDR3 region has the DNA TGCAGTGCTAGGGGTCTCCGGTTCCAAGGACAGCCCCAGCATTTT. This codes for CSARGLRFQGQPQHF.

About this clonotype itself: At one end, the junction sequence differs from germline, possibly due to a read error. The chain joins TRBV11-1 to TRBJ2-3; D may be TRBD2 (6 bases). This CDR3 region has 15 residues. Germline V gene sequence: CDR1 SGHAT, CDR2 FQDESV (reference sequence). The CDR3 spells CASSLRSSSEDTQYF. For the CDR3, the DNA is TGCGCCAGCAGCTTGAGGTCGTCTAGCGAAGATACGCAGTATTTT.

The chain uses TRBV6-5 and TRBJ1-5; D is uncertain. Germline CDR1 MNHEY, CDR2 SVGAGI. The CDR3 runs to 13 residues. Deletions cut 5 bases from V and 14 bases from J, with 19 bases between. CDR3 amino acids: CASSGRRNHPEHF. The CDR3 DNA reads TGTGCCAGCAGTGGGAGGCGGAATCATCCCGAGCATTTT.

Notes on this clonotype: An end of the junction differs from the germline gene, which may be a read error. The chain combines TRBV5-1 with TRBJ2-2; 8 bases are shared with TRBD1. This CDR3 is 19 amino acids long. In germline, CDR1 is SGHRS, CDR2 YFSETQ. The CDR3 here is CASSFPKDRGSANTGELFF. CDR3 coding DNA: TGCGCCAGCAGCTTTCCTAAAGACAGGGGCTCCGCGAACACTGGGGAGCTGTTTTTT.

A note on this clonotype: An end of the junction differs from the germline gene, which may be a read error. The chain carries TRBV11-3 and TRBJ2-1; D gene uncertain. The CDR3 sequence is 13 residues long. Germline V CDR1 and CDR2: SGHNT, YENEEA. CDR3 coding DNA: TGCGCCAGCAGCCCCCGGGCTGTGAATGAGCATTTCTTC. It codes for CASSPRAVNEHFF.

About this clonotype itself: The junction shows a germline mismatch at one end, possibly a read error. V gene TRBV12-3 or TRBV12-4 combines with J gene TRBJ2-1; D not certain. The CDR3 length is 15 residues. In DNA form, the CDR3 reads TGTGCCAGCAATTTCCCGTGGATCTCCCACAATGAGCAGTTCTTC. This sequence encodes CASNFPWISHNEQFF.

On this clonotype itself: A much larger clone lies one base from this, so it may be a read error. In nucleotides, the CDR3 is TGTGCCAGCAGCCAAGGGGTAACTAGCAGCGAAGGGCTGTACTTC. As protein: CASSQGVTSSEGLYF. J is TRBJ2-7 and V is TRBV4-2; D is possibly TRBD2 (6 bases). The CDR3 has 15 residues. The V and J ends lost 1 base and 12 bases respectively, with 22 bases between them. The germline V gene encodes CDR1 LGHNA and CDR2 YNFKEQ.

This clonotype turned up a few times. A much larger clone differs from this one at a single base, so this may be a read error. This chain connects TRBV7-9 to TRBJ2-1; 16 positions match TRBD2. CDR1 is SEHNR and CDR2 is FQNEAQ in the germline V gene (reference sequence). This CDR3 has 18 amino acids. The J segment lost 2 bases and the V segment lost 7 bases, leaving 8 bases of the junction unmatched. This CDR3 reads CASIPGLAGGQAYNEQFF. The CDR3 bases are TGTGCCAGCATCCCGGGACTAGCGGGAGGGCAGGCCTACAATGAGCAGTTCTTC.

The V and J genes are TRBV29-1 and TRBJ1-1, with 9 bases lining up with TRBD1. The V gene end was trimmed by 7 bases and the J gene end by 5 bases; junction bases not matched to a gene: 11. The CDR3 contains 14 residues. Germline V gives CDR1 SQVTM, CDR2 ANQGSEA. For the CDR3, the DNA is TGCAGCGGCTTGGATACAGGGGGCGAGACTGAAGCTTTCTTT. Translation: CSGLDTGGETEAFF.

The CDR3 sequence is CATRTDLSYGYTF. CDR3 nucleotide sequence: TGTGCCACCCGGACGGATTTGAGCTATGGCTACACCTTC. The V call is TRBV28, the J call TRBJ1-2; D unclear. The CDR3 length is 13 residues. CDR1 MDHEN and CDR2 SYDVKM come from the germline V gene. V gave up 10 bases and J gave up 4 bases, with 16 bases separating them.

This clonotype appeared many times. V and J are TRBV20-1 and TRBJ1-2, with 8 bases fitting TRBD1. This CDR3 comprises 14 residues. The germline V gene has CDR1 DFQATT and CDR2 SNEGSKA (reference sequence). V lost 0 bases to trimming and J lost 2 bases; unmatched junction nucleotides: 2. CDR3 DNA: TGCAGTGCTAGAGAGGACAGGGTGAACTATGGCTACACCTTC. Translating gives CSAREDRVNYGYTF.

This clonotype was counted ten times or more. The genes are TRBV10-3 and TRBJ1-6; D remains unclear. There are 15 residues in the CDR3. Germline CDR1 reads ENHRY; CDR2 reads SYGVKD. The V end lost 0 bases, the J end lost 6 bases, and 9 bases lay between the germline ends. As DNA, the CDR3 is TGTGCCATCAGTGAGTCGAAACCTATTAATTCACCCCTCCACTTT. Protein: CAISESKPINSPLHF.

A remark on this clonotype: A read error may produce the germline difference seen at one junction end. This chain links TRBV6-1 with TRBJ1-2, with D possibly TRBD1 on 6 matching bases. CDR1 MNHNS and CDR2 SASEGT come from the germline V gene. The CDR3 has 12 amino acids. The CDR3 spells CASSRGNYGYIF. DNA of the CDR3: TGCGCCAGCTCCAGGGGTAACTATGGCTACATCTTC.

This clonotype was seen at least ten times. The rearrangement joins TRBV20-1 to TRBJ1-1; D remains unclear. The germline V and J ends were trimmed by 7 bases and 3 bases, with 18 bases remaining between them. The CDR3 spans 14 residues. Germline lookup yields CDR1 DFQATT and CDR2 SNEGSKA (reference sequence). CDR3 in DNA: TGCAGTGGTTTGTTAGGGCGCCTTTACACTGAAGCTTTCTTT. It yields the protein CSGLLGRLYTEAFF.

A few counts support this clonotype. This chain links TRBV4-2 with TRBJ2-1, with a tentative D call TRBD2 (5 bases). Trimming left V 3 bases short and J 4 bases short, with 22 bases between. This CDR3 contains 18 residues. The germline CDR1 and CDR2 sequences are LGHNA and YNFKEQ. The CDR3 reads CASSHQPFPSTSYNEQFF. CDR3 DNA: TGTGCCAGCAGCCACCAGCCCTTTCCTAGCACCTCATACAATGAGCAGTTCTTC.